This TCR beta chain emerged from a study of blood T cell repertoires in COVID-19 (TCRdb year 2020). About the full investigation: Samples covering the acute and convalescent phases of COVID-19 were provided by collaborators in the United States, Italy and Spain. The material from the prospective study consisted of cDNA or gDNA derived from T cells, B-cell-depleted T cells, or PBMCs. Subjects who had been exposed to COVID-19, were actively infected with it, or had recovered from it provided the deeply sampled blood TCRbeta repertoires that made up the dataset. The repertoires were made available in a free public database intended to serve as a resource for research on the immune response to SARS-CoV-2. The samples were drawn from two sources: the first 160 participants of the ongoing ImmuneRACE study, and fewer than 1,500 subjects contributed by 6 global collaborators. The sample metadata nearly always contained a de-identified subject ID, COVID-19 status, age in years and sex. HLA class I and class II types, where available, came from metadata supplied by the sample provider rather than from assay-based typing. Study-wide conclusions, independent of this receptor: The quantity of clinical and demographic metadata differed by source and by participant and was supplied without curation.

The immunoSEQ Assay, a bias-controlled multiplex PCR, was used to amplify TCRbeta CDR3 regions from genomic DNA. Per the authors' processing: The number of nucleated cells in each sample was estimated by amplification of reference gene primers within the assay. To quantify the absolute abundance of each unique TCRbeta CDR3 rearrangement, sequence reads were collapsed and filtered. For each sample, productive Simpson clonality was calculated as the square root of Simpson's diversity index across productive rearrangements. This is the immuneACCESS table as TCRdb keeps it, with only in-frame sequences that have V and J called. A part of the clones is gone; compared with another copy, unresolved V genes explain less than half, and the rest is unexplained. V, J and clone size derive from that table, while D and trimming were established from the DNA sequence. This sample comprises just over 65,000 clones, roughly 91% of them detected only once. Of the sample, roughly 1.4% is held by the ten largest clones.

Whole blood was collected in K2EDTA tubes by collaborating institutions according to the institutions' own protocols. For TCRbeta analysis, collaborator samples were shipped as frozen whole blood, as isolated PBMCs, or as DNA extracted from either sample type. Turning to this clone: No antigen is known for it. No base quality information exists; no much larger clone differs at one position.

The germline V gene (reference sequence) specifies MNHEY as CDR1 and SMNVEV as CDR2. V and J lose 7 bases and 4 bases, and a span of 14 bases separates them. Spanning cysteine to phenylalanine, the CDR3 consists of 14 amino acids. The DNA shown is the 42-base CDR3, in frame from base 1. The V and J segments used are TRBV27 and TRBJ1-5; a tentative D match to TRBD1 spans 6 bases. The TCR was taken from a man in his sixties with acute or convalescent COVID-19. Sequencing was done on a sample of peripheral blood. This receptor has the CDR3 CASNSRRGNQPQHF. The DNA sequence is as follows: TGTGCCAGCAATAGCCGCAGGGGAAATCAGCCCCAGCATTTT.